Presented here are 30 T cell receptor beta chains from one specimen sequenced in a study of T-cell memory formation after mild COVID-19. TCRdb reprocessed the 5' RACE reads with MiXCR, giving one entry per CDR3 protein. The data hold around 420,000 distinct CDR3 sequences, with 20% to 25% observed a single time. The sequencing sample was made of PBMCs or a T cell subset sorted from them (not recorded which). The receptors originated from an adult woman who had mild COVID-19 (a few samples of this study predate the infection). Cell type and time point are not known.

The sample holds a few counts of this clonotype. The CDR3 DNA is TGTGCCAGCGGCGGGACAGCCCCTGAGCCTGGAAACACCATATATTTT. Translated: CASGGTAPEPGNTIYF. The gene calls are TRBV2 and TRBJ1-3, with TRBD1 matching 7 bases. This CDR3 comprises 16 residues. Unmatched junction bases numbered 12, after V lost 8 bases and J lost 2 bases. The V gene's germline CDR1 is SNHLY and CDR2 FYNNEI.

As regards this clonotype: An end of the junction differs from the germline gene, which may be a read error. The genes are TRBV5-1 and TRBJ1-6, with TRBD1 matching 7 bases. The CDR3 sequence is 14 residues long. Germline V gene sequence: CDR1 SGHRS, CDR2 YFSETQ. CDR3 residues: CASSGGQNNSPIHF. In DNA form, the CDR3 reads TGCGCCAGCAGCGGGGGACAGAATAATTCACCCATCCACTTT.

This clonotype was detected only a few times. The genes are TRBV15 and TRBJ2-1, with TRBD1 as a possible D gene (8 bases). Germline V lookup: CDR1 LNHNV, CDR2 YYDKDF (reference sequence). Trimming removed 6 bases from V and 8 bases from J, with 14 bases in between. This CDR3 contains 13 residues. The CDR3 sequence: CATRYRGGDEQFF. Here the CDR3 DNA reads TGTGCCACCAGGTACAGGGGGGGGGATGAGCAGTTCTTC.

This clonotype was seen more than once but under ten times. V gene TRBV7-3 combines with J gene TRBJ2-1, with D tentatively TRBD1 (7 bases). The CDR3 extends over 15 amino acids. Trimming took 5 bases from V and 9 from J, leaving 20 bases between them. Germline loops: CDR1 SGHTA, CDR2 FQGTGA. CDR3 amino acids: CASSRTGGNVVEQFF. CDR3 coding DNA: TGTGCCAGCAGCCGGACAGGAGGGAACGTAGTTGAGCAGTTCTTC.

The chain links TRBV14 to TRBJ2-3; 7 bases match TRBD1. After removal of 8 bases from V and 3 bases from J, the junction contained 5 bases not matched to a gene. The CDR3 has 13 amino acids. Per germline, CDR1 SGHDN and CDR2 FVKESK. The CDR3 reads CASRRQGTDTQYF. CDR3 DNA: TGTGCCAGCCGACGACAGGGAACAGATACGCAGTATTTT.

The rearrangement uses TRBV3-1 and TRBJ1-1; D possibly corresponds to TRBD1 (5 bases). Trimming cost V 6 bases and J 3 bases, with 14 bases left between them. The CDR3 contains 14 residues. The V gene's germline CDR1 is LGHDT and CDR2 YNNKEL (reference sequence). The CDR3 sequence is CASRTGTADTEAFF. CDR3 in DNA: TGTGCCAGCAGGACCGGGACTGCCGACACTGAAGCTTTCTTT.

This chain joins TRBV7-2 and TRBJ1-4, with 7 nucleotides matching TRBD1. There are 15 residues in the CDR3. The trim removed 5 bases at V and 6 bases at J, leaving 9 bases unmatched. Germline V gives CDR1 SGHTA, CDR2 FQGNSA. CDR3 nucleotides: TGTGCCAGCAGCCGGGACAGCCGCGGTTATGAAAAACTGTTTTTT. Its protein is CASSRDSRGYEKLFF.

The J gene is TRBJ2-7, the V gene TRBV5-5; D gene unclear. The CDR3 sequence is 15 residues long. Germline loops: CDR1 SGHKS, CDR2 YYEKEE (reference sequence). The V end was cut by 2 bases, the J end by 0 bases, with 12 bases between. The CDR3 DNA reads as TGTGCCAGCAGCTTACAAGTTCGATTCTCCTACGAGCAGTACTTC. Protein: CASSLQVRFSYEQYF.

V gene TRBV14 combines with J gene TRBJ2-4, with D possibly being TRBD2 (6 bases). The ends were cut back, 8 bases at V and 3 bases at J, with 14 bases in the middle. Germline CDR1 reads SGHDN; CDR2 reads FVKESK. The length of the CDR3 is 14 residues. CDR3 amino acids: CASSPRGGKNIQYF. Written as DNA, the CDR3 is TGTGCCAGCTCACCACGGGGAGGCAAAAACATTCAGTACTTC.

The V gene is TRBV20-1, the J gene TRBJ2-1; 8 bases map to TRBD1. CDR3 length: 15 residues. J lost 0 bases, V lost 6 bases, and 7 bases had no gene match. The germline gives CDR1 DFQATT, CDR2 SNEGSKA (reference sequence). The chain's CDR3 is CSATGTGSSYNEQFF. DNA of the CDR3: TGCAGTGCAACCGGGACAGGCAGCTCCTACAATGAGCAGTTCTTC.

V and J are TRBV3-1 and TRBJ2-1; D is unresolved. Per the germline V gene, CDR1 is LGHDT and CDR2 is YNNKEL (reference sequence). The germline V and J ends were trimmed by 3 bases and 12 bases, with 12 bases remaining between them. The CDR3 consists of 12 residues. The DNA of the CDR3 is TGTGCCAGCAGCCAGGTGGCTCTTGGGCAGTTCTTC. Its protein product is CASSQVALGQFF.

V is TRBV20-1 and J is TRBJ2-7, with 7 positions matching TRBD2. CDR1 is DFQATT, CDR2 SNEGSKA, per germline (reference sequence). The CDR3 sequence is 15 residues long. V gave up 1 base and J gave up 0 bases; unmatched junction bases: 6. The CDR3 nucleotides read TGCAGTGCTAGAGGCTTGGCTAGCGGCTCCTACGAGCAGTACTTC. It encodes CSARGLASGSYEQYF.

This chain uses TRBV6-2 or TRBV6-3 with TRBJ2-7, with TRBD1 matching 9 bases. This CDR3 is 14 amino acids long. Germline CDR1 and CDR2: MNHEY and SVGEGT. J gave up 5 bases and V 6 bases, and 8 bases lay outside the gene matches. CDR3 residues: CASRFRDRVHEQYF. The CDR3 DNA sequence: TGTGCCAGCAGATTCCGGGACAGGGTTCACGAGCAGTACTTC.

This clonotype was found a few times. This chain connects TRBV12-3 or TRBV12-4 to TRBJ2-7; TRBD1 agrees at 9 bases. Germline trimming cut 2 bases from V and 11 bases from J; bases unmatched to any gene: 7. The length of the CDR3 is 13 residues. CDR3 DNA sequence: TGTGCCAGCAGTTTAAAGGGGACAGGGTGGAAGTACTTC. It translates to CASSLKGTGWKYF.

This chain uses TRBV5-1 with TRBJ2-5; a weak D match, TRBD1 (5 bases). CDR1 SGHRS and CDR2 YFSETQ come from the germline V gene. The CDR3 has 11 amino acids. The V gene lost 6 bases and the J gene lost 4 bases, with 7 bases spanning the gap. This chain's CDR3 is CASMQGETQYF. The CDR3 DNA reads as TGCGCCAGCATGCAGGGAGAGACCCAGTACTTC.

The J gene is TRBJ1-2, the V gene TRBV6-5; 7 bases are shared with TRBD1. Germline loops: CDR1 MNHEY, CDR2 SVGAGI. Trimming cost V 2 bases and J 4 bases; bases outside gene matches: 7. CDR3 size: 15 residues. In DNA form, the CDR3 reads TGTGCCAGCAGTTACGCCTTCCGGGACAGCTATGGCTACACCTTC. This encodes CASSYAFRDSYGYTF.

CDR3 DNA sequence: TGTGCCAGCAGAGCTAGCGCCTACACCGGGGAGCTGTTTTTT. The encoded protein is CASRASAYTGELFF. The chain carries TRBV12-3 or TRBV12-4 and TRBJ2-2, with D perhaps matching TRBD2 (6 bases). Deletions cut 6 bases from V and 3 bases from J, with 11 bases between. The CDR3 runs 14 residues.

This clonotype has more than one count but fewer than ten. V and J are TRBV10-3 and TRBJ2-3; a weak D match, TRBD2 (6 bases). The CDR3 is 14 residues long. V lost 7 bases to trimming and J lost 2 bases, with 13 bases between them. Germline CDR1 is ENHRY and CDR2 is SYGVKD. CDR3 DNA: TGTGCCATCACCACGGGACTCAACACAGATACGCAGTATTTT. It encodes CAITTGLNTDTQYF.

The J gene is TRBJ1-1, the V gene TRBV15; D is perhaps TRBD1 (5 bases). The CDR3 has 14 amino acids. V was shortened by 1 base and J by 1 base, with 7 bases between the two germline ends. CDR1 is LNHNV and CDR2 is YYDKDF in the germline V gene (reference sequence). The CDR3 DNA is TGTGCCACCAGCAGAGTTACAGGGAACACTGAAGCTTTCTTT. This sequence encodes CATSRVTGNTEAFF.

This chain links TRBV23-1 with TRBJ2-3, with D possibly TRBD2 on 5 matching bases. TRBV23-1 carries the ORF label, with uncertain function. The CDR3 has 12 amino acids. The CDR3 here is CEEETSTDTQYF. The CDR3 DNA reads TGCGAGGAGGAAACTAGCACAGATACGCAGTATTTT.

This clonotype was counted a few times. V usage is TRBV20-1 and J usage is TRBJ2-1; D perhaps matches TRBD1 (6 bases). CDR1 DFQATT and CDR2 SNEGSKA come from the germline V gene (reference sequence). The CDR3 spans 15 residues. V lost 0 bases and J lost 4, with 13 bases in between. The DNA of the CDR3 is TGCAGTGCTAGAGATGAGGGGGTTGGGTACAATGAGCAGTTCTTC. Residues: CSARDEGVGYNEQFF.

The rearrangement joins TRBV5-1 to TRBJ2-1; D remains unclear. Trimming removed 4 bases at V and 4 bases at J, with 15 bases between. There are 15 residues in the CDR3. Germline CDR1 SGHRS, CDR2 YFSETQ. CDR3 amino acids: CASSPQDDPYNEQFF. The CDR3 nucleotides are TGCGCCAGCAGCCCTCAAGACGATCCGTACAATGAGCAGTTCTTC.

This clonotype was picked up many times. The rearrangement joins TRBV10-2 to TRBJ1-1; tentatively, D is TRBD1 (5 bases). The length of the CDR3 is 14 residues. Germline V gene sequence: CDR1 WSHSY, CDR2 SAAADI. The ends were cut back, 6 bases at V and 0 bases at J, with 11 bases in the middle. CDR3 sequence reads: CASREGRLNTEAFF. The CDR3 DNA reads as TGCGCCAGCAGGGAGGGACGGCTGAACACTGAAGCTTTCTTT.

The sample holds a few counts of this clonotype. The rearrangement uses TRBV9 and TRBJ1-6; weak D call: TRBD1 (6 bases). Germline V lookup: CDR1 SGDLS, CDR2 YYNGEE. V was shortened by 6 bases and J by 8 bases, with 15 bases between the two germline ends. CDR3 length equals 14 residues. This CDR3 reads CASTEGGGDSPLHF. The CDR3 coding sequence is TGTGCCAGCACCGAGGGGGGGGGCGATTCACCCCTCCACTTT. Supplemented by reference TRBV9 and TRBJ1-6, the full variable domain reads DSGVTQTPKHLITATGQRVTLRCSPRSGDLSVYWYQQSLDQGLQFLIQYYNGEERAKGNILERFSAQQFPDLHSELNLSSLELGDSALYFCASTEGGGDSPLHFGNGTRLTVT.

CDR3 DNA sequence: TGTGCCACCCAATCCGGGGTGAACACTGAAGCTTTCTTT. It encodes CATQSGVNTEAFF. The rearrangement joins TRBV24-1 to TRBJ1-1; D uncertain. In germline, CDR1 is KGHDR, CDR2 SFDVKD. Trimming took 9 bases from V and 0 from J, leaving 10 bases between them. The CDR3 runs 13 residues.

The V and J genes are TRBV12-3 or TRBV12-4 and TRBJ2-2; D gene ambiguous. The CDR3 is 13 amino acids. Deletions cut 10 bases from V and 3 bases from J, with 12 bases between. The CDR3 region is CAKSGPDTGELFF. The CDR3 DNA is TGTGCCAAATCCGGACCGGACACCGGGGAGCTGTTTTTT.

This clonotype came up a few times. This chain links TRBV6-4 with TRBJ2-1, with TRBD2 identical over 7 bases. There are 18 residues in the CDR3. Looked up from germline, CDR1 is MRHNA and CDR2 is SNTAGT. With 4 bases clipped from V and 5 bases from J, the junction kept 17 bases outside the gene matches. The CDR3 here is CASSATPTTSLGDNEQFF. DNA of the CDR3: TGTGCCAGCAGTGCTACCCCCACGACTAGCCTCGGGGACAATGAGCAGTTCTTC.

The V call is TRBV3-1, the J call TRBJ1-6, with unresolved D. V was shortened by 4 bases and J by 10 bases, with 14 bases between the two germline ends. The CDR3 has 14 amino acids. The V gene's germline CDR1 is LGHDT and CDR2 YNNKEL (reference sequence). The CDR3 DNA reads as TGTGCCAGCAGCCCGACGGTAGGAGGATCACCCCTCCACTTT. Amino acid sequence: CASSPTVGGSPLHF.

The chain employs TRBV24-1 and TRBJ1-5, with no clear D. CDR1 and CDR2 from the germline V gene are KGHDR and SFDVKD. The CDR3 contains 12 residues. Trimming took 5 bases from V and 10 from J, leaving 11 bases between them. CDR3 coding DNA: TGTGCCACCAGTGCAGGAATAGGTCCCCAGCATTTT. Translation: CATSAGIGPQHF.

This clonotype was recorded once. The chain joins TRBV9 to TRBJ2-7; 11 bases are shared with TRBD2. Germline CDR1 and CDR2: SGDLS and YYNGEE. V shed 4 bases, J shed 6 bases, and the junction held 9 bases outside the gene matches. CDR3 length: 15 amino acids. The CDR3 DNA reads TGTGCCAGCAGCCGTAGTGCACTAGCGGGAGCCGAGCAGTACTTC. Its protein is CASSRSALAGAEQYF.